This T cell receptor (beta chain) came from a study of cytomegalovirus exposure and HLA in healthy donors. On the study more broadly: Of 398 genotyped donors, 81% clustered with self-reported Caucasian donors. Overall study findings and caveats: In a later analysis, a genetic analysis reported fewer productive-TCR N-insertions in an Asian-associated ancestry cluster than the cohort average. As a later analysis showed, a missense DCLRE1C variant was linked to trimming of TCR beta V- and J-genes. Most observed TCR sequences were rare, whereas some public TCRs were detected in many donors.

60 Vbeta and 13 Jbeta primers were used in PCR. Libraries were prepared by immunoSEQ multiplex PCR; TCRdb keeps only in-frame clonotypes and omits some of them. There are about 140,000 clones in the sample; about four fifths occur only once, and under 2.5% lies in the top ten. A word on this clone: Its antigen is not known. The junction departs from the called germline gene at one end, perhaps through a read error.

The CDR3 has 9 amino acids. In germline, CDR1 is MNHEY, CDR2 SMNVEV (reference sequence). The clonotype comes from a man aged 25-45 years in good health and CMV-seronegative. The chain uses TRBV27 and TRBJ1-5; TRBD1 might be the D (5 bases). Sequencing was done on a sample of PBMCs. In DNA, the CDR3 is TGTGCCAGCAGACGAAAGGGGAATTTT. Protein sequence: CASRRKGNF.